These 31 T cell receptor beta chains were sequenced from one sample in a study of regulatory T cells in long-lasting Graves disease. Time point: persistent/refractory GD, antithyroid drugs over 5 years with positive TRAb. Preparation of the TCR library used RNA extracted from PBMCs. Both iRepertoire HTBI primers and Arm-PCR of CDR3 regions were used to build the TCR beta libraries. Each CDR3 protein is one row after TCRdb ran MiXCR on the multiplex PCR reads. Of under 450,000 distinct CDR3 sequences detected, 23% appear once; the ten largest clones hold approximately 28%. Source: peripheral blood mononuclear cells (PBMCs), taken when the disease was refractory, from a patient treated with antithyroid drugs. Source of these receptors: a female donor with Graves disease.

V usage is TRBV11-2 and J usage is TRBJ2-1; 10 nucleotides line up with TRBD2. This CDR3 has 15 amino acids. CDR1 SGHAT and CDR2 FQNNGV come from the germline V gene. J was trimmed by 6 bases and V by 5 bases; bases with no gene match: 7. The CDR3 coding sequence is TGTGCCAGCAGCGTAGGGGCTAGCGGGAGCAATGAGCAGTTCTTC. It translates to CASSVGASGSNEQFF. The full variable domain, with the rest looked up from reference TRBV11-2 and TRBJ2-1, is EAGVAQSPRYKIIEKRQSVAFWCNPISGHATLYWYQQILGQGPKLLIQFQNNGVVDDSQLPKDRFSAERLKGVDSTLKIQPAKLEDSAVYLCASSVGASGSNEQFFGPGTRLTVL.

This clonotype was counted a few times. This rearrangement joins TRBV3-1 to TRBJ2-5; 7 nucleotides agree with TRBD2. This CDR3 has 17 residues. Trimming removed 4 bases from V and 3 bases from J; junction bases left unmatched: 14. The V gene's germline CDR1 is LGHDT and CDR2 YNNKEL (reference sequence). The CDR3 loop reads CASSPRSASGTEETQYF. DNA for the CDR3: TGTGCCAGCAGCCCGAGGAGCGCTAGCGGCACCGAAGAGACCCAGTACTTC.

V is TRBV14 and J is TRBJ1-6; the match to TRBD1 covers 8 bases. V dropped 3 bases and J dropped 6; count of bases not matched to a gene: 4. The V gene's germline CDR1 is SGHDN and CDR2 FVKESK. This CDR3 is built from 15 residues. The CDR3 loop reads CASSHWDRSNSPLHF. CDR3 sequence (DNA): TGTGCCAGCAGCCATTGGGACAGGAGTAATTCACCCCTCCACTTT.

V usage is TRBV19 and J usage is TRBJ2-6; possibly TRBD1 for D (6 bases). The CDR3 loop spans 15 amino acids. The V end lost 7 bases, the J end lost 0 bases, and 10 bases lay between the germline ends. Germline assignment: CDR1 LNHDA and CDR2 SQIVND (reference sequence). CDR3 DNA: TGTGCCAGTACTACAGGGTTCTCTGGGGCCAACGTCCTGACTTTC. This encodes CASTTGFSGANVLTF.

The rearrangement uses TRBV28 and TRBJ2-1, with D possibly matching TRBD2 (6 bases). The CDR3 sequence is 15 residues long. V lost 5 bases to trimming and J lost 8 bases, with 19 bases between them. Germline CDR1 is MDHEN and CDR2 is SYDVKM. The CDR3 DNA sequence: TGTGCCAGCAGTCCCGGAGGGCAATCTATGGATGAGCAGTTCTTC. It is translated as CASSPGGQSMDEQFF.

This clonotype was observed at least ten times. The chain employs TRBV12-3 or TRBV12-4 and TRBJ2-7; perhaps TRBD1 as D (6 bases). This CDR3 region has 14 residues. Trimming took off 5 bases at V and 7 bases at J, with 18 bases between the two ends. CDR3 residues: CASSSQPGQREQYF. The CDR3 DNA reads as TGTGCCAGCAGTAGCCAGCCTGGACAGAGAGAGCAGTACTTC.

V usage is TRBV3-1 and J usage is TRBJ1-3; a possible D gene is TRBD1 (5 bases). The V gene lost 4 bases and the J gene lost 1 base, with 14 bases spanning the gap. CDR3 size: 16 residues. Per germline, CDR1 LGHDT and CDR2 YNNKEL (reference sequence). Here the CDR3 reads CASSRRGRGSGNTIYF. The CDR3 region has the DNA TGTGCCAGCAGCCGAAGGGGTCGGGGATCTGGAAACACCATATATTTT.

The table lists this clonotype with a few counts. The chain carries TRBV5-1 and TRBJ1-3; no clear D. The V and J ends lost 0 bases and 2 bases respectively, with 3 bases between them. There are 13 residues in the CDR3. Germline CDR1 is SGHRS and CDR2 is YFSETQ. The CDR3 DNA sequence: TGCGCCAGCAGCTTGGAACCTGGAAACACCATATATTTT. This translates into CASSLEPGNTIYF.

This clonotype was picked up a small number of times. The rearrangement uses TRBV3-1 and TRBJ2-1, with a tentative D call TRBD1 (6 bases). The germline CDR1 and CDR2 sequences are LGHDT and YNNKEL (reference sequence). This CDR3 is 13 amino acids long. V was cut by 5 bases and J by 3 bases, with 8 bases left in between. CDR3 nucleotides: TGTGCCAGCAGCGAGACAGGCTACAATGAGCAGTTCTTC. Translating gives CASSETGYNEQFF.

The chain has TRBV29-1 and TRBJ1-1; a weak D match, TRBD1 (6 bases). Per the germline V gene, CDR1 is SQVTM and CDR2 is ANQGSEA. The CDR3 length is 13 residues. Trimming stripped 6 bases from V and 0 bases from J, with 11 bases between. The CDR3 region is CSVAGTLNTEAFF. In nucleotides, the CDR3 is TGCAGCGTCGCCGGGACATTGAACACTGAAGCTTTCTTT.

The V gene is TRBV7-2, the J gene TRBJ2-2; 10 positions agree with TRBD2. The CDR3 runs to 17 residues. CDR1 and CDR2 (germline): SGHTA, FQGNSA. V lost 5 bases, J lost 7 bases, and 13 bases stayed unmatched. The CDR3 protein is CASSQLAGGRVIGELFF. CDR3 DNA: TGTGCCAGCAGCCAATTAGCGGGAGGACGGGTGATCGGGGAGCTGTTTTTT.

CDR3 region: CSARNDGEGAKNIQYF. In DNA, the CDR3 is TGCAGTGCTAGAAACGACGGCGAAGGAGCCAAAAACATTCAGTACTTC. The V and J genes are TRBV20-1 and TRBJ2-4; D remains ambiguous. The CDR3 extends over 16 amino acids. CDR1 and CDR2 from the germline V gene are DFQATT and SNEGSKA (reference sequence). V was cut by 2 bases and J by 0 bases, with 14 bases left in between.

This clonotype was seen ten or more times. This sequence joins TRBV11-1 and TRBJ1-5; D gene unclear. The CDR3 has 14 residues. The V gene lost 5 bases and the J gene lost 3 bases, with 11 bases spanning the gap. CDR1 and CDR2 from the germline V gene are SGHAT and FQDESV (reference sequence). CDR3 sequence: CASSLRRHNQPQHF. CDR3 DNA sequence: TGTGCCAGCAGCCTGAGACGGCACAATCAGCCCCAGCATTTT.

This clonotype was detected only a few times. V and J are TRBV9 and TRBJ2-5; 9 bases align to TRBD1. The CDR3 runs to 15 residues. Looked up from germline, CDR1 is SGDLS and CDR2 is YYNGEE. Trimming took 4 bases from V and 5 from J; bases not matched to a gene: 9. Written as DNA, the CDR3 is TGTGCCAGCAGCTACGGGACAGGGTCCCGGGAGACCCAGTACTTC. This gives the protein CASSYGTGSRETQYF.

There are many counts of this clonotype. The chain recombines TRBV19 with TRBJ2-7; the D gene is possibly TRBD2 (6 bases). Germline loops: CDR1 LNHDA, CDR2 SQIVND (reference sequence). The CDR3 runs to 14 residues. Trimming shortened V by 1 base and J by 4 bases, and 11 bases separated the two germline ends. The CDR3 nucleotides read TGTGCCAGTAGTATAGGGGGGGTCCAGTACGAGCAGTACTTC. It codes for CASSIGGVQYEQYF.

This clonotype has just a few counts. The chain is built from TRBV3-1 and TRBJ2-7; TRBD2 is a possible D gene (5 bases). V lost 0 bases, J lost 0 bases, and 15 bases lay in between. The germline V gene encodes CDR1 LGHDT and CDR2 YNNKEL (reference sequence). CDR3 length: 17 amino acids. DNA of the CDR3: TGTGCCAGCAGCCAAGAAACCCTTGCGGGCAGCTCCTACGAGCAGTACTTC. Translated: CASSQETLAGSSYEQYF.

This clonotype was counted at least ten times. This chain links TRBV20-1 with TRBJ2-5, with a possible D match to TRBD1 (5 bases). The CDR3 has 11 residues. From germline, CDR1 is DFQATT and CDR2 SNEGSKA (reference sequence). V was trimmed by 3 bases and J by 5 bases, leaving 7 bases between them. As DNA, the CDR3 is TGCAGTGCTAGGTCAGGGGAGACCCAGTACTTC. This encodes CSARSGETQYF.

This clonotype was detected ten times or more. The CDR3 loop is CASSSTGLTLNTEAFF. CDR3 nucleotides: TGTGCCAGCAGCTCAACTGGACTGACTTTAAACACTGAAGCTTTCTTT. The chain uses TRBV7-3 and TRBJ1-1; D not resolved. Per the germline V gene, CDR1 is SGHTA and CDR2 is FQGTGA. V lost 4 bases and J 2 bases, leaving 17 bases between the germline ends. The CDR3 extends over 16 amino acids.

This clonotype was found many times. This rearrangement joins TRBV2 to TRBJ2-5, with a weak D call TRBD2 (6 bases). CDR1 and CDR2 from the germline V gene are SNHLY and FYNNEI. CDR3 length equals 11 residues. Deletions cut 8 bases from V and 7 bases from J, with 11 bases between. DNA of the CDR3: TGTGCCAGCGGGGGACTCGGGACCCAGTACTTC. Translated, it gives CASGGLGTQYF.

CDR3 sequence (DNA): TGTGCCAGCAAAGGTCCGGTCAATCAGCCCCAGCATTTT. It translates to CASKGPVNQPQHF. The genes are TRBV6-1 and TRBJ1-5; D not certain. Trimming shortened V by 7 bases and J by 3 bases, and 10 bases separated the two germline ends. The length of the CDR3 is 13 residues. Germline values: CDR1 MNHNS, CDR2 SASEGT.

The J gene is TRBJ2-7, the V gene TRBV5-1, with TRBD2 matching 9 bases. The trim removed 2 bases at V and 5 bases at J, leaving 8 bases unmatched. Germline CDR1 SGHRS, CDR2 YFSETQ. The length of the CDR3 is 15 residues. The CDR3 here is CASSLGSGSFHEQYF. The CDR3 DNA sequence: TGCGCCAGCAGCTTAGGTAGCGGGAGTTTCCACGAGCAGTACTTC.

In this sample, this clonotype turned up many times. CDR3: CASSHRTGWETQYF. Written as DNA, the CDR3 is TGTGCCAGCAGCCACCGGACGGGCTGGGAGACCCAGTACTTC. V gene TRBV6-1 combines with J gene TRBJ2-5; no reliable D call. Trimming pared 6 bases from V and 5 bases from J, leaving 16 bases between. This CDR3 contains 14 residues. Germline V gene lookup returns CDR1 MNHNS and CDR2 SASEGT.

The chain joins TRBV3-1 to TRBJ2-5; 7 bases map to TRBD2. CDR1 LGHDT and CDR2 YNNKEL come from the germline V gene (reference sequence). The junction had 5 bases not matched to a gene; V was cut back by 8 bases and J by 5 bases. There are 12 residues in the CDR3. CDR3: CASWVSGETQYF. CDR3 in DNA: TGTGCCAGCTGGGTTAGCGGGGAGACCCAGTACTTC.

This clonotype was seen a few times. V gene TRBV7-2 combines with J gene TRBJ2-7; D gene ambiguous. This CDR3 is built from 17 residues. The germline V gene has CDR1 SGHTA and CDR2 FQGNSA. Trimming took off 2 bases at V and 4 bases at J, with 21 bases between the two ends. CDR3 nucleotide sequence: TGTGCCAGCAGCTTATCCCGACATGGATTAATTCCATACGAGCAGTACTTC. Its translation is CASSLSRHGLIPYEQYF.

The chain recombines TRBV27 with TRBJ2-7; 7 nucleotides line up with TRBD1. The germline V gene encodes CDR1 MNHEY and CDR2 SMNVEV (reference sequence). This CDR3 spans 14 amino acids. V lost 10 bases, J lost 6 bases, and 15 bases stayed unmatched. The CDR3 sequence: CATYSGTVSSEQYF. For the CDR3, the DNA is TGTGCCACGTATTCCGGGACAGTGTCAAGCGAGCAGTACTTC.

This clonotype came up many times. The V call is TRBV11-2, the J call TRBJ1-4; D call uncertain. V was pared by 0 bases and J by 3 bases, with 8 bases between. This CDR3 contains 15 residues. Germline V gene lookup returns CDR1 SGHAT and CDR2 FQNNGV. The CDR3 DNA sequence: TGTGCCAGCAGCTTAGATGGCCCCGCTAATGAAAAACTGTTTTTT. This translates into CASSLDGPANEKLFF.

A word on this clonotype: This is likely a read error, given that the CDR3 carries no conserved phenylalanine or tryptophan at its end. The gene calls are TRBV7-9 and TRBJ2-5; D may be TRBD2 (6 bases). The V end lost 5 bases, the J end lost 0 bases, and 10 bases lay between the germline ends. CDR1 and CDR2 (germline): SEHNR, FQNEAQ (reference sequence). The CDR3 has 14 residues. DNA for the CDR3: TGTGCCAGCAGCGAATGGGACTACCAAGAGACCCAGTACGTC. It is translated as CASSEWDYQETQYV.

In this sample, this clonotype turned up many times. CDR3 DNA sequence: TGTGCCAGCAGGCGGACAGGGTCGAACACCGGGGAGCTGTTTTTT. Its protein product is CASRRTGSNTGELFF. This chain links TRBV2 with TRBJ2-2; 8 nucleotides agree with TRBD1. The CDR3 is made up of 15 amino acids. The V gene end was trimmed by 6 bases and the J gene end by 0 bases; junction bases not matched to a gene: 3. Germline V gene data show CDR1 as SNHLY and CDR2 as FYNNEI. Drawing the rest from reference TRBV2 and TRBJ2-2, the complete variable domain is EPEVTQTPSHQVTQMGQEVILRCVPISNHLYFYWYRQILGQKVEFLVSFYNNEISEKSEIFDDQFSVERPDGSNFTLKIRSTKLEDSAMYFCASRRTGSNTGELFFGEGSRLTVL.

This clonotype has just a few counts. The genes are TRBV15 and TRBJ1-2; the match to TRBD1 covers 9 bases. The germline gives CDR1 LNHNV, CDR2 YYDKDF (reference sequence). Trimming removed 2 bases from V and 7 bases from J; junction bases left unmatched: 8. CDR3 length: 15 amino acids. The CDR3 protein is CATSRYRTGERGYTF. The CDR3 DNA follows: TGTGCCACCAGCAGATACCGGACAGGGGAACGTGGCTACACCTTC.

This chain connects TRBV7-9 to TRBJ2-1; D unclear. Trimming took 5 bases from V and 6 from J, leaving 20 bases between them. CDR1 and CDR2 from the germline V gene are SEHNR and FQNEAQ (reference sequence). The CDR3 contains 16 residues. CDR3 in amino acids: CASSPDRGRQPNEQFF. CDR3 in DNA: TGTGCCAGCAGCCCAGATCGTGGCCGGCAACCCAATGAGCAGTTCTTC.

In this sample, this clonotype turned up many times. The rearrangement joins TRBV7-2 to TRBJ2-5; either TRBD1 or TRBD2 may supply D (5 bases each). Per the germline V gene, CDR1 is SGHTA and CDR2 is FQGNSA. The length of the CDR3 is 15 residues. V was pared by 1 base and J by 5 bases, with 14 bases between. The CDR3 coding sequence is TGTGCCAGCAGCTTAGATACGAGGGGTCGGGAGACCCAGTACTTC. Protein product: CASSLDTRGRETQYF.